The rows below give T cell receptor beta chains drawn from one sample of a study of T cells after somatic rescue of genetic block. Libraries were prepared by immunoSEQ multiplex PCR; TCRdb keeps only in-frame clonotypes and omits some of them. This table holds over 55,000 clones, 90% to 95% found once. The sequenced sample was peripheral blood mononuclear cells (PBMCs). The receptors originated from a man aged 35 to 55. Each CDR3 is given with its conserved first and last residue. The D gene is left open where the match is weak. Rows give clone size only sometimes, using once, few, many, or a class for an expanded clone.

size: .
V: TRBV19
D: .
J: TRBJ1-1
CDR3: CASSMAMNTEAFF
DNA: TGTGCCAGTAGTATGGCTATGAACACTGAAGCTTTCTTT

size: .
V: TRBV27
D: .
J: TRBJ1-3
CDR3: CASSLSSFGNTIYF
DNA: TGTGCCAGCAGTTTAAGCTCCTTTGGAAACACCATATATTTT

size: once
V: TRBV5-4
D: .
J: TRBJ1-1
CDR3: CASSAGSNTEAFF
DNA: TGTGCCAGCAGCGCAGGATCGAACACTGAAGCTTTCTTT

size: .
V: TRBV5-4
D: TRBD2
J: TRBJ2-7
CDR3: CASSPEPSGRAKREQYF
DNA: TGTGCCAGCAGCCCCGAGCCAAGCGGGAGGGCCAAAAGAGAGCAGTACTTC

size: .
V: TRBV29-1
D: .
J: TRBJ2-2
CDR3: CSVPRTDNTGELFF
DNA: TGCAGCGTACCCAGGACTGATAACACCGGGGAGCTGTTTTTT

size: .
V: TRBV30
D: TRBD2
J: TRBJ2-1
CDR3: CAWSSLGGLALNEQFF
DNA: TGTGCCTGGAGTTCCCTTGGGGGACTAGCGCTCAATGAGCAGTTCTTC

size: .
V: TRBV6-5
D: TRBD1
J: TRBJ2-3
CDR3: CASSRTGGDTDTQYF
DNA: TGTGCCAGCAGTCGGACAGGGGGGGACACAGATACGCAGTATTTT

size: .
V: TRBV14
D: TRBD1
J: TRBJ2-2
CDR3: CASSLVTGVTGELFF
DNA: TGTGCCAGCAGCCTTGTGACAGGGGTGACCGGGGAGCTGTTTTTT

size: .
V: TRBV7-8
D: .
J: TRBJ1-1
CDR3: CASSLVAGVVHTEAFF
DNA: TGTGCCAGCAGCTTAGTGGCAGGGGTGGTTCATACTGAAGCTTTCTTT

size: .
V: TRBV11-3
D: TRBD2
J: TRBJ2-1
CDR3: CASSGRGNEQFF
DNA: TGTGCCAGCAGCGGGAGGGGTAATGAGCAGTTCTTC

size: .
V: TRBV4-2
D: TRBD2
J: TRBJ2-3
CDR3: CASSQDRGGVSDTQYF
DNA: TGTGCCAGCAGCCAAGATCGCGGGGGGGTATCAGATACGCAGTATTTT

size: .
V: TRBV6-6
D: .
J: TRBJ2-2
CDR3: CASSSTGPTRGELFF
DNA: TGTGCCAGCAGTTCCACCGGACCTACTAGGGGGGAGCTGTTTTTT

size: .
V: TRBV4-1
D: .
J: TRBJ2-7
CDR3: CASSQEKGNEQYF
DNA: TGCGCCAGCAGCCAAGAAAAAGGGAACGAGCAGTACTTC

size: .
V: TRBV6-1
D: .
J: TRBJ1-5
CDR3: CATPGGRGGNQPQHF
DNA: TGTGCCACCCCGGGGGGCAGGGGCGGCAATCAGCCCCAGCATTTT

size: .
V: TRBV6-4
D: TRBD2
J: TRBJ2-1
CDR3: CASSPTSGSYNEQFF
DNA: TGTGCCAGCAGTCCTACTAGCGGGAGTTACAATGAGCAGTTCTTC

size: .
V: TRBV1
D: .
J: TRBJ2-5
CDR3: CTSRQYPGANLETQYF
DNA: TGCACCAGCAGGCAATACCCGGGAGCGAATTTAGAGACCCAGTACTTC

size: .
V: TRBV29-1
D: .
J: TRBJ1-3
CDR3: CSVEQGNSGNTIYF
DNA: TGCAGCGTTGAACAGGGGAACTCTGGAAACACCATATATTTT

size: .
V: TRBV27
D: TRBD2
J: TRBJ2-1
CDR3: CASSSTGTRKVNEQFF
DNA: TGTGCCAGCAGTTCGACCGGGACTAGAAAAGTGAATGAGCAGTTCTTC

size: .
V: TRBV15
D: TRBD2
J: TRBJ2-3
CDR3: CATSRDHRSGSFDTQYF
DNA: TGTGCCACCAGCAGAGATCATCGTAGCGGGAGTTTTGATACGCAGTATTTT

size: .
V: TRBV7-2
D: .
J: TRBJ2-7
CDR3: CASSLGGGATPYEQYF
DNA: TGTGCCAGCAGCTTAGGTGGCGGGGCAACCCCCTACGAGCAGTACTTC

size: .
V: TRBV4-1
D: TRBD1
J: TRBJ1-1
CDR3: CASSQGTGEGTEAFF
DNA: TGCGCCAGCAGCCAAGGGACAGGGGAGGGCACTGAAGCTTTCTTT

size: .
V: TRBV27
D: .
J: TRBJ1-1
CDR3: CASRSVGVSNTEAFF
DNA: TGTGCCAGCAGGTCGGTGGGGGTCTCGAACACTGAAGCTTTCTTT

size: once
V: TRBV5-1
D: .
J: TRBJ2-7
CDR3: CASSLLARWGEQYF
DNA: TGCGCCAGCAGCTTGTTGGCCCGATGGGGCGAGCAGTACTTC

size: .
V: TRBV5-1
D: .
J: TRBJ2-7
CDR3: CASSLEQGYHEQYF
DNA: TGCGCCAGCAGCTTGGAACAGGGATACCACGAGCAGTACTTC

size: .
V: TRBV11-3
D: .
J: TRBJ2-1
CDR3: CASSLNRVDNEQFF
DNA: TGTGCCAGCAGCTTAAACAGGGTCGACAATGAGCAGTTCTTC

size: .
V: TRBV27
D: .
J: TRBJ2-7
CDR3: CASNPTRDSYEQYF
DNA: TGTGCCAGCAATCCGACTAGGGATTCCTACGAGCAGTACTTC

size: few
V: TRBV5-4
D: .
J: TRBJ1-5
CDR3: CASSSEPGLNQPQHF
DNA: TGTGCCAGCAGCTCAGAGCCGGGACTTAATCAGCCCCAGCATTTT

size: .
V: TRBV28
D: .
J: TRBJ2-5
CDR3: CASSRGGLPSQETQYF
DNA: TGTGCCAGCAGCCGAGGGGGACTGCCCTCCCAAGAGACCCAGTACTTC

size: .
V: TRBV19
D: .
J: TRBJ2-5
CDR3: CASSMLVGGQETQYF
DNA: TGTGCCAGTAGTATGCTCGTCGGGGGCCAAGAGACCCAGTACTTC

size: .
V: TRBV28
D: .
J: TRBJ2-3
CDR3: CASSNPTFSSTDTQYF
DNA: TGTGCCAGCAGTAACCCGACGTTTTCTAGCACAGATACGCAGTATTTT

size: .
V: TRBV27
D: TRBD2
J: TRBJ2-2
CDR3: CASSLLLGEGTGELFF
DNA: TGTGCCAGCAGTTTATTATTGGGGGAGGGCACCGGGGAGCTGTTTTTT

size: .
V: TRBV2
D: TRBD1
J: TRBJ2-5
CDR3: CARQSSADRSETQYF
DNA: TGTGCCAGACAATCGTCGGCGGACAGGTCCGAGACCCAGTACTTC

size: .
V: TRBV5-5
D: .
J: TRBJ2-1
CDR3: CASSPGNLNEQFF
DNA: TGTGCCAGCAGCCCCGGCAACCTGAATGAGCAGTTCTTC

size: .
V: TRBV2
D: .
J: TRBJ2-7
CDR3: CASIEGRRSYEQYF
DNA: TGTGCCAGCATAGAGGGACGAAGGTCCTACGAGCAGTACTTC

size: .
V: TRBV7-3
D: .
J: TRBJ2-5
CDR3: CASSLSGETQYF
DNA: TGTGCCAGCAGCTTAAGCGGGGAGACCCAGTACTTC

size: .
V: TRBV2
D: TRBD2
J: TRBJ2-5
CDR3: CASTQRGRGETQYF
DNA: TGTGCCAGCACCCAGCGGGGGAGGGGAGAGACCCAGTACTTC

size: once
V: TRBV30
D: .
J: TRBJ1-1
CDR3: CAWSVGLGTSNTEAFF
DNA: TGTGCCTGGAGTGTTGGGTTAGGGACAAGCAACACTGAAGCTTTCTTT

size: .
V: TRBV13
D: .
J: TRBJ2-2
CDR3: CASSLQGFGELFF
DNA: TGTGCCAGCAGCCTCCAGGGGTTCGGGGAGCTGTTTTTT

size: .
V: TRBV20-1
D: .
J: TRBJ2-1
CDR3: CSTRGLVGQFF
DNA: TGCAGTACTAGGGGTTTAGTTGGGCAGTTCTTC

size: once
V: TRBV5-4
D: TRBD1
J: TRBJ1-2
CDR3: CASSTGTARYGYTF
DNA: TGTGCCAGCAGCACCGGGACAGCACGCTATGGCTACACCTTC

size: .
V: TRBV15
D: .
J: TRBJ2-7
CDR3: CATSRQRTPGEQYF
DNA: TGTGCCACCAGCAGACAGCGGACTCCTGGGGAGCAGTACTTC

size: .
V: TRBV5-1
D: .
J: TRBJ1-1
CDR3: CASSLEMNTEAFF
DNA: TGCGCCAGCAGCTTAGAAATGAACACTGAAGCTTTCTTT

size: .
V: TRBV10-3
D: .
J: TRBJ2-4
CDR3: CAISESHGNLNIQYF
DNA: TGTGCCATCAGTGAGTCACATGGGAATCTCAACATTCAGTACTTC

size: .
V: TRBV7-9
D: .
J: TRBJ1-1
CDR3: CAVKLSGESSPHTEAFF
DNA: TGTGCCGTTAAATTATCGGGGGAGAGTTCACCACACACTGAAGCTTTCTTT

size: once
V: TRBV6-5
D: TRBD1
J: TRBJ2-7
CDR3: CASRGTESYEQYF
DNA: TGTGCCAGCAGGGGGACAGAATCCTACGAGCAGTACTTC

size: .
V: TRBV15
D: .
J: TRBJ2-1
CDR3: CATSRDRLVLREQFF
DNA: TGTGCCACCAGCAGAGATCGACTAGTTCTACGGGAGCAGTTCTTC

size: once
V: TRBV18
D: TRBD1
J: TRBJ1-1
CDR3: CASSPRQGNMNTEAFF
DNA: TGTGCCAGCTCACCACGACAGGGTAACATGAACACTGAAGCTTTCTTT

size: .
V: TRBV27
D: TRBD1
J: TRBJ2-1
CDR3: CASSNQGDEQFF
DNA: TGTGCCAGCAGTAACCAGGGGGATGAGCAGTTCTTC